The following is a T cell receptor beta chain sequence with its context. The CDR3 sequence is 15 residues long. V lost 1 base, J lost 8 bases, and 14 bases lay in between. Germline V gene sequence: CDR1 MGHRA, CDR2 YSYEKL. Participant age was about 18 to 95 years, and participants resided in fewer than 30 US areas. Generated by immunoSEQ multiplex PCR, the TCRdb table keeps only in-frame clones and is missing some. This table holds under 200,000 clones, about 84% found once. The sample comes from a study of blood T cell repertoires in COVID-19. Sequencing input: PBMCs or T cells enriched from blood (not recorded which). This chain links TRBV4-1 with TRBJ1-4, with D perhaps TRBD1 (5 bases). The clonotype originates from a man between 40 and 49 years old with acute COVID-19. The CDR3 DNA sequence: TGCGCCAGCAGCCAAGTGGGGGGGGTGTCCGAAAAACTGTTTTTT. Amino acids: CASSQVGGVSEKLFF.